This T cell receptor (beta chain) was captured in a study of T cells in Graves' hyperthyroidism and ophthalmopathy. What was amplified from RNA transcripts were TCR beta CDR3 regions. HTBI primers drove first-round RT-PCR of the TCR CDR3. MiXCR, run by TCRdb on the multiplex PCR reads, gives a single entry per CDR3 protein. The sample has approximately 620,000 distinct CDR3 sequences; roughly 14% are singletons. This clonotype was counted ten times or more. Looked up from germline, CDR1 is MNHNS and CDR2 is SASEGT. V was shortened by 6 bases and J by 4 bases, with 16 bases between the two germline ends. CDR3 length: 14 residues.

The specimen sequenced was blood. The J gene is TRBJ2-7, the V gene TRBV6-1; perhaps D is TRBD1 or TRBD2 (5 bases each). This clonotype was sampled from a woman aged 25 to 39 with Graves' hyperthyroidism that later progressed to Graves' ophthalmopathy. CDR3 bases: TGTGCCAGCAGCCGGGACGTCAACCTATACGAGCAGTACTTC. Its translation: CASSRDVNLYEQYF.